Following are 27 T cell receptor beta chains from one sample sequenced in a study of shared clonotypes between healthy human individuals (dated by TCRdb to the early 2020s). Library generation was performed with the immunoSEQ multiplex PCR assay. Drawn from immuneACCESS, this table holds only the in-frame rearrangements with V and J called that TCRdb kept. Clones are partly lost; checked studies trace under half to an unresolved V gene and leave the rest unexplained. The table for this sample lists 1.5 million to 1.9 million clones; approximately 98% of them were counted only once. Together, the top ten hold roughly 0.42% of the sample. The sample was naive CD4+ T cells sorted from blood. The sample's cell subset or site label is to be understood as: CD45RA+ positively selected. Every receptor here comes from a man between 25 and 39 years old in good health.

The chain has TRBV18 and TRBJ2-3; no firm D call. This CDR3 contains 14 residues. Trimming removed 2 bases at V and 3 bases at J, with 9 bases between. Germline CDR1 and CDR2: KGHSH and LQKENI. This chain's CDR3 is CASSPIQATDTQYF. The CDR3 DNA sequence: TGTGCCAGCTCACCAATTCAAGCAACAGATACGCAGTATTTT.

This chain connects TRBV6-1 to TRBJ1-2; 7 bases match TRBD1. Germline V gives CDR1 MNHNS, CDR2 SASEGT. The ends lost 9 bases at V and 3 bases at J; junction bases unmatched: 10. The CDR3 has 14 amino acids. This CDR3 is CASRTGEGYYGYTF. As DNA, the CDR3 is TGTGCCAGTCGAACAGGGGAGGGTTACTATGGCTACACCTTC.

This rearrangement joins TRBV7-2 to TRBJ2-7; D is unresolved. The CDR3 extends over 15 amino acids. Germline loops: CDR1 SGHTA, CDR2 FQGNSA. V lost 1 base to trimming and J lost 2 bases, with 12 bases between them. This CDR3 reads CASSLVAQLAYEQYF. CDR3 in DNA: TGTGCCAGCAGCTTAGTCGCCCAGCTAGCCTACGAGCAGTACTTC.

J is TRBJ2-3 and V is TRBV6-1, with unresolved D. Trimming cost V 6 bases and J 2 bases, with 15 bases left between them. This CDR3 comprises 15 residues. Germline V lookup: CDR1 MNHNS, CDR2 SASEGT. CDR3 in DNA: TGTGCCAGCAGAGCCGCAATCGGATTCACAGATACGCAGTATTTT. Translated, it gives CASRAAIGFTDTQYF.

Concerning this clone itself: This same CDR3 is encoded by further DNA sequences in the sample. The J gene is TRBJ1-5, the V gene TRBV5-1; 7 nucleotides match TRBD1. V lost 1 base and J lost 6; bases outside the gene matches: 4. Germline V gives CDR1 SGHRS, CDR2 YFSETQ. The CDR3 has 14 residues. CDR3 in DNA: TGCGCCAGCAGCTTGACAGGGGTCGGTCAGCCCCAGCATTTT. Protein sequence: CASSLTGVGQPQHF.

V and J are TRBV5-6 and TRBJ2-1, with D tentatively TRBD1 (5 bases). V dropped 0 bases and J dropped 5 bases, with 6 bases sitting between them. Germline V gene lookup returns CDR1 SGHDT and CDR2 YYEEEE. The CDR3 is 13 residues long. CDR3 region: CASSLVGDNEQFF. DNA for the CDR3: TGTGCCAGCAGCTTGGTAGGGGACAATGAGCAGTTCTTC.

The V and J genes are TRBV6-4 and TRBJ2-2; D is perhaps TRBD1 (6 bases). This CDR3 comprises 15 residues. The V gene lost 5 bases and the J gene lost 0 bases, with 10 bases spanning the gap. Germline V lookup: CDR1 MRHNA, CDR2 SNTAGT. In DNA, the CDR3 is TGTGCCAGCAGTCCCGGGACAACGAACACCGGGGAGCTGTTTTTT. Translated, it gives CASSPGTTNTGELFF.

Written as DNA, the CDR3 is TGCGCCAGCAGTGAGTTTCGTAGGACTAGCGGGAGAACCTACGAGCAGTACTTC. Translating it yields CASSEFRRTSGRTYEQYF. The V and J genes are TRBV10-2 and TRBJ2-7; 13 bases fit TRBD2. The J segment lost 2 bases and the V segment lost 1 base, leaving 8 bases of the junction unmatched. The V gene's germline CDR1 is WSHSY and CDR2 SAAADI. This CDR3 contains 18 residues.

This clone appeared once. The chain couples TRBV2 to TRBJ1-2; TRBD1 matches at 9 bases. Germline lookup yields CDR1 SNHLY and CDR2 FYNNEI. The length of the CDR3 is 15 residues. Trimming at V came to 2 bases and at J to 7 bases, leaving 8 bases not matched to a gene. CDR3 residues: CASSEMGQGVSGYTF. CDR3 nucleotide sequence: TGTGCCAGCAGTGAAATGGGACAGGGTGTGAGTGGCTACACCTTC.

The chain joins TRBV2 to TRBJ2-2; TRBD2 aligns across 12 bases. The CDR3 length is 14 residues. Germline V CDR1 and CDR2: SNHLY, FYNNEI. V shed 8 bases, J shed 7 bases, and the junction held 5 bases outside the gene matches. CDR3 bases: TGTGCCAGCTTCGGACTAGCGGGAAGCGGGGAGCTGTTTTTT. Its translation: CASFGLAGSGELFF.

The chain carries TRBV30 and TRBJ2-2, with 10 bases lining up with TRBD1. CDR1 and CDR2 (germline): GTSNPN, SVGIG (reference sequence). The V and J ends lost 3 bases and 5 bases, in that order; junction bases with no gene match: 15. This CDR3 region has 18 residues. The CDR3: CAWSAKSSGTGVTGELFF. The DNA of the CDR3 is TGTGCCTGGAGCGCAAAATCATCCGGGACAGGGGTTACCGGGGAGCTGTTTTTT.

The CDR3 DNA reads as TGTGCCAGTAGTATTAGACAAGCCTGGGGTGCCGGGGAGCTGTTTTTT. Amino acid sequence: CASSIRQAWGAGELFF. The genes are TRBV19 and TRBJ2-2; D is undetermined. This CDR3 has 16 residues. The V end lost 3 bases, the J end lost 6 bases, and 17 bases lay between the germline ends. CDR1 is LNHDA, CDR2 SQIVND, per germline (reference sequence).

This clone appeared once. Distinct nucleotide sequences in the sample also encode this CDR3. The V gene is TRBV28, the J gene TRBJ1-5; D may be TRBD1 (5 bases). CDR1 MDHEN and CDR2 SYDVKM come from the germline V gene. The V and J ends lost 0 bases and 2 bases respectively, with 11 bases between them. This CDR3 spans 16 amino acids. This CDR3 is CASSLWAGQGNQPQHF. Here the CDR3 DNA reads TGTGCCAGCAGTTTATGGGCAGGGCAGGGCAATCAGCCCCAGCATTTT.

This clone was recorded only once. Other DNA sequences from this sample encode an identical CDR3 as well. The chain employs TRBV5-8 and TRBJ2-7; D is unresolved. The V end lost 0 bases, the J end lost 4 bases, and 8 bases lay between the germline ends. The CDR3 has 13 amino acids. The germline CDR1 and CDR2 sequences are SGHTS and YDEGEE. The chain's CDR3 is CASSLAGTYEQYF. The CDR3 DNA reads TGTGCCAGCAGCTTGGCCGGAACATACGAGCAGTACTTC.

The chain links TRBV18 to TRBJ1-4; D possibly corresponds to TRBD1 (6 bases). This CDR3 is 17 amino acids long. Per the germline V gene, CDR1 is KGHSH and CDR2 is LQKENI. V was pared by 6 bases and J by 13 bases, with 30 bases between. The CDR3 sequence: CASSELPDSVVPSGLFF. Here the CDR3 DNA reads TGTGCCAGCTCGGAACTTCCGGACAGCGTCGTCCCCTCCGGACTGTTTTTT.

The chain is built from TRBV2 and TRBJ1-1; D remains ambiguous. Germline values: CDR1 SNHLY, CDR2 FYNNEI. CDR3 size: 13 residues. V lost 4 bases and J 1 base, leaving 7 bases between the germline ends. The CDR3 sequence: CASSAERNTEAFF. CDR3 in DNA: TGTGCCAGCAGTGCTGAGAGGAACACTGAAGCTTTCTTT.

Written as DNA, the CDR3 is TGTGCCAGCCACCCCGGGGGGTCGGGGTATGGCTACACCTTC. Its translation: CASHPGGSGYGYTF. The chain employs TRBV18 and TRBJ1-2; tentative D call: TRBD1 (5 bases). Trimming left V 8 bases short and J 5 bases short, with 18 bases between. Germline V CDR1 and CDR2: KGHSH, LQKENI. This CDR3 is built from 14 residues.

The CDR3 sequence: CARTPRWAYSYNEQFF. DNA for the CDR3: TGTGCCAGGACGCCGAGGTGGGCTTACTCCTACAATGAGCAGTTCTTC. The chain carries TRBV11-3 and TRBJ2-1; no clear D. CDR1 and CDR2 from the germline V gene are SGHNT and YENEEA. Trimming pared 9 bases from V and 0 bases from J, leaving 18 bases between. The CDR3 runs 16 residues.

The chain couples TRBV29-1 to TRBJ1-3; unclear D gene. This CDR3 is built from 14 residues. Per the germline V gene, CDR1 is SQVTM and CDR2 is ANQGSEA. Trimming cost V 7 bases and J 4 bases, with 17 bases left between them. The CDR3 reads CSANGPELGNTIYF. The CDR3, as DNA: TGCAGCGCTAATGGGCCGGAGTTGGGAAACACCATATATTTT.

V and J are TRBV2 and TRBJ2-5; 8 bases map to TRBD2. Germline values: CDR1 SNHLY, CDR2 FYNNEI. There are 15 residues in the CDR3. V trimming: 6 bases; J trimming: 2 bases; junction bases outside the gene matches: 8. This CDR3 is CASSPSGRLQETQYF. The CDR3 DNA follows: TGTGCCAGCAGCCCGAGCGGGAGACTTCAAGAGACCCAGTACTTC.

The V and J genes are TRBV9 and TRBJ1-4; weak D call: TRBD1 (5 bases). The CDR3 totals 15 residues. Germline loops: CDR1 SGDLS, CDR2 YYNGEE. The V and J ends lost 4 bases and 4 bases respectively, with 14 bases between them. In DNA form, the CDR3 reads TGTGCCAGCAGCCCACGACAGTTCAATAATGAAAAACTGTTTTTT. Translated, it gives CASSPRQFNNEKLFF.

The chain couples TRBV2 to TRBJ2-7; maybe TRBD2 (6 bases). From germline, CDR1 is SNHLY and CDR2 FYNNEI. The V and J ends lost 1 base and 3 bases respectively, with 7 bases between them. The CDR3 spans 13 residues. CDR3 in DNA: TGTGCCAGCAGTGAAGGCGGGAACTACGAGCAGTACTTC. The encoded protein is CASSEGGNYEQYF.

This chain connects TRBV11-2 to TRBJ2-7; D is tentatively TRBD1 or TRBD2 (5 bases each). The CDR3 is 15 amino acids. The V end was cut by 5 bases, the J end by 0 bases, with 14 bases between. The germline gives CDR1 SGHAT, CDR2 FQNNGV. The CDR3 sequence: CASSTGPRGSYEQYF. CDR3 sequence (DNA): TGTGCCAGCAGCACGGGACCCCGGGGCTCCTACGAGCAGTACTTC.

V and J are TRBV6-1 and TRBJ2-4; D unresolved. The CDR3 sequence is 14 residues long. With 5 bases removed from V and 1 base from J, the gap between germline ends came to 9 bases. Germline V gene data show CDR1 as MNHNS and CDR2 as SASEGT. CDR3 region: CASSLLEAKNIQYF. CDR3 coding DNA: TGTGCCAGCAGTCTTCTAGAGGCCAAAAACATTCAGTACTTC.

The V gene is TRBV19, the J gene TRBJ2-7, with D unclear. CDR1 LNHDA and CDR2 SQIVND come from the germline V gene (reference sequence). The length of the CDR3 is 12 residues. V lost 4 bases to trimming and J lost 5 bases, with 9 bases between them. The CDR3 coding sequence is TGTGCCAGTAGTAGGACGCGGCACGAGCAGTACTTC. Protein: CASSRTRHEQYF.

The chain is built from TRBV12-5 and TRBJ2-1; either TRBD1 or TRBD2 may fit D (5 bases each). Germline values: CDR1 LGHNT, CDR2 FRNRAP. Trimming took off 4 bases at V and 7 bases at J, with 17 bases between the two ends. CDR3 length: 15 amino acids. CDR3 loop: CASGSGFGAGNEQFF. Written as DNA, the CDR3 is TGTGCTAGTGGTTCCGGATTCGGGGCTGGGAATGAGCAGTTCTTC.

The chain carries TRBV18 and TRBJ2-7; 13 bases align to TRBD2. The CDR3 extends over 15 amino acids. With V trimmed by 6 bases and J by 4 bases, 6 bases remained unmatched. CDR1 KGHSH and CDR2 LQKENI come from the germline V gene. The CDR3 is CASSSGLAGEYEQYF. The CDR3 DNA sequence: TGTGCCAGCTCCTCCGGACTAGCGGGAGAGTACGAGCAGTACTTC.